The rows below give T cell receptor beta chains drawn from one sample of a study of shared clonotypes between healthy human individuals. The data were produced by immunoSEQ multiplex PCR, yet TCRdb's version contains in-frame clones alone and is incomplete. The data contain about 1,800,000 clones, roughly 95% of them singletons. Material: naive CD8+ T cells sorted from blood. The receptors here all came from a man between 18 and 29 years old in good health. Each CDR3 is given with its conserved first and last residue. The order of the fields is clone size, V gene, D gene, J gene, CDR3 protein, CDR3 DNA. A D gene is named only where the DNA matches it firmly. Clone size is not always given. Where it is, it says once, few, many or a class for expanded clones.

-,TRBV7-2,-,TRBJ2-1,CASSLFRYNEQFF,TGTGCCAGCAGCTTATTTCGATACAATGAGCAGTTCTTC
-,TRBV25-1,-,TRBJ1-5,CASSEFEVSGPQHF,TGTGCCAGCAGTGAATTCGAAGTCTCGGGGCCCCAGCATTTT
-,TRBV10-3,-,TRBJ2-5,CAISDWGGETQYF,TGTGCCATCAGTGATTGGGGAGGAGAGACCCAGTACTTC
-,TRBV7-9,TRBD1,TRBJ2-2,CASSSSTGFPGELFF,TGTGCCAGCAGCTCCTCGACAGGGTTCCCCGGGGAGCTGTTTTTT
-,TRBV7-2,TRBD2,TRBJ2-3,CASSAGTISTDTQYF,TGTGCCAGCAGCGCCGGGACTATTAGCACAGATACGCAGTATTTT
once,TRBV27,TRBD1,TRBJ2-7,CASSSGQGGEQYF,TGTGCCAGCAGTTCAGGACAGGGTGGCGAGCAGTACTTC
-,TRBV5-1,TRBD2,TRBJ2-3,CASSGQRGATDTQYF,TGCGCCAGCAGCGGACAGCGGGGGGCTACAGATACGCAGTATTTT
-,TRBV6-6,TRBD2,TRBJ2-1,CASSYGLAWEQFF,TGTGCCAGCAGTTACGGACTAGCATGGGAGCAGTTCTTC
-,TRBV29-1,-,TRBJ2-2,CSVKDTSSGGELFF,TGCAGCGTTAAGGATACTAGTTCAGGCGGGGAGCTGTTTTTT
-,TRBV5-4,TRBD2,TRBJ2-7,CASGPSGTYEQYF,TGTGCCAGCGGCCCTAGCGGAACCTACGAGCAGTACTTC
-,TRBV4-1,-,TRBJ2-5,CASSPKLSGETQYF,TGCGCCAGCAGCCCGAAACTCTCGGGGGAGACCCAGTACTTC
-,TRBV28,TRBD1,TRBJ1-2,CASSSWTGLEVYGYTF,TGTGCCAGCAGTTCCTGGACAGGACTAGAGGTCTATGGCTACACCTTC
-,TRBV28,-,TRBJ2-5,CASSLGGVGETQYF,TGTGCCAGCAGTTTAGGGGGAGTGGGGGAGACCCAGTACTTC
-,TRBV7-9,-,TRBJ1-1,CASSTGISANTEAFF,TGTGCCAGCAGCACGGGGATATCAGCTAACACTGAAGCTTTCTTT
-,TRBV14,TRBD1,TRBJ2-7,CASSPRDSSYEQYF,TGTGCCAGCAGCCCCCGGGACAGCTCCTACGAGCAGTACTTC
few,TRBV30,TRBD1,TRBJ1-1,CAWSLDRAVEAFF,TGTGCCTGGAGTCTGGACAGGGCGGTCGAAGCTTTCTTT
-,TRBV9,-,TRBJ1-2,CASSVAGTANYGYTF,TGTGCCAGCAGCGTAGCGGGGACGGCAAACTATGGCTACACCTTC
-,TRBV27,TRBD2,TRBJ2-3,CASSSGLAGGPADTQYF,TGTGCCAGCAGTTCTGGACTAGCGGGAGGGCCGGCGGATACGCAGTATTTT
-,TRBV5-1,-,TRBJ2-7,CASGLIKDGEQYF,TGCGCCAGCGGCCTTATCAAGGATGGCGAGCAGTACTTC
-,TRBV2,-,TRBJ1-1,CASSEYRVEAFF,TGTGCCAGCAGTGAATACAGGGTTGAAGCTTTCTTT
-,TRBV28,-,TRBJ2-7,CASSFPGALSYEQYF,TGTGCCAGCAGTTTCCCGGGGGCCCTCTCCTACGAGCAGTACTTC
-,TRBV27,-,TRBJ2-2,CASSPHQGTGELFF,TGTGCCAGCAGTCCGCATCAGGGGACCGGGGAGCTGTTTTTT
-,TRBV7-9,TRBD1,TRBJ2-5,CASSFRDSLGTQYF,TGTGCCAGCAGCTTTCGGGACAGTCTCGGGACCCAGTACTTC
-,TRBV7-9,TRBD1,TRBJ2-3,CASSPSDRGADTQYF,TGTGCCAGCAGCCCCTCGGACAGGGGGGCAGATACGCAGTATTTT
few,TRBV9,TRBD2,TRBJ2-3,CASSEVAGDSDTQYF,TGTGCCAGCAGCGAGGTAGCGGGGGACTCAGATACGCAGTATTTT
-,TRBV10-3,TRBD1,TRBJ1-1,CAIMRDRDFDEAFF,TGTGCCATCATGAGGGACAGGGATTTTGATGAAGCTTTCTTT
few,TRBV11-2,-,TRBJ2-7,CASSLGQGPYEQYF,TGTGCCAGCAGCTTAGGGCAGGGTCCCTACGAGCAGTACTTC
-,TRBV5-6,-,TRBJ2-3,CASSVEGPDTQYF,TGTGCCAGCAGCGTGGAGGGGCCAGATACGCAGTATTTT
-,TRBV10-1,-,TRBJ2-3,CASSESKLTDTQYF,TGCGCCAGCAGTGAGTCGAAACTCACAGATACGCAGTATTTT
-,TRBV10-3,-,TRBJ1-1,CAISDSWTNTEAFF,TGTGCCATCAGTGATTCCTGGACGAACACTGAAGCTTTCTTT
-,TRBV5-1,TRBD1,TRBJ2-7,CASSLDRGHYEQYF,TGCGCCAGCAGCTTGGACAGGGGACACTACGAGCAGTACTTC
-,TRBV6-6,-,TRBJ2-2,CASSSAGTTGELFF,TGTGCCAGCAGCTCCGCGGGGACAACCGGGGAGCTGTTTTTT